The clone carrying this TCR beta chain has a count of ten or more. Antigen unknown. Beta-chain TCR CDR3 regions were amplified from RNA transcripts. HTBI primers were employed in first-round RT-PCR, then a second-round multiplex PCR followed. TCRdb used MiXCR to reprocess the multiplex PCR reads, holding one entry per CDR3 protein. The repertoire includes almost 400,000 distinct CDR3 sequences, approximately 16% of them detected once, and 1.6% sits in the top ten. The data are from a study of Graves' ophthalmopathy and Graves' hyperthyroidism. The CDR3 totals 13 residues. Germline assignment: CDR1 GTSNPN and CDR2 SVGIG (reference sequence). The V end was cut by 3 bases, the J end by 4 bases, with 7 bases between. Overall study findings and caveats: Blood shared most expanded thyroid clonotypes above 0.001 frequency.

This sequence originates from a woman under 30 with Graves' ophthalmopathy. The chain employs TRBV30 and TRBJ2-6; D is undetermined. Sequencing input: peripheral blood. The CDR3 DNA reads TGTGCCTGGAGGGGCCTAGGGGCCAACGTCCTGACTTTC. It encodes CAWRGLGANVLTF.